The clone carrying this T cell receptor beta chain was found many times. What it recognizes is unknown. The use of a sample-barcoded 5' primer and a J-beta primer mix characterized a second PCR of about 7 to 12 cycles. MiXCR, run by TCRdb on the 5' RACE reads, gives a single entry per CDR3 protein. The sample has 590,000 or so distinct CDR3 sequences; about 30% are singletons. The record originates from a study of blood T cells in healthy people across ages. Whole-study findings and limits: Because sorting was not performed, PBMCs prevented conclusive naive versus antigen-experienced comparison.

The source material was blood. The sequence was obtained from a woman older than 75 in good health.

The CDR3 loop reads CASQGQGNSPLHF. CDR3 coding DNA: TGTGCCAGCCAAGGGCAGGGAAATTCACCCCTCCACTTT. V and J are TRBV2 and TRBJ1-6; tentatively, D is TRBD1 (5 bases). Germline CDR1 reads SNHLY; CDR2 reads FYNNEI. Trimming shortened V by 8 bases and J by 7 bases, and 12 bases separated the two germline ends. The CDR3 consists of 13 residues.